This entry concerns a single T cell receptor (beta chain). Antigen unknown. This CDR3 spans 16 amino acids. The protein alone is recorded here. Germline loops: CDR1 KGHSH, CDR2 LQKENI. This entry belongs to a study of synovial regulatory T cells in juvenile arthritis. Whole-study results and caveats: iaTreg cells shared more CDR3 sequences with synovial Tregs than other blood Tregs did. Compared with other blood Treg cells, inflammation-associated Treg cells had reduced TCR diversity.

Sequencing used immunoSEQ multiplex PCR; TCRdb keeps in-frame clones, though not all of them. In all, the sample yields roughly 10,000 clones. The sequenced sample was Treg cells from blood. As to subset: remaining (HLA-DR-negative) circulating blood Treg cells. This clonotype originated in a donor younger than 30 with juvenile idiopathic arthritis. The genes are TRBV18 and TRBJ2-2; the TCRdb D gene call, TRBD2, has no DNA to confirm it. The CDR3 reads CASSPSSGRAAGELFF. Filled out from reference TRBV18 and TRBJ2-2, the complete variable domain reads NAGVMQNPRHLVRRRGQEARLRCSPMKGHSHVYWYRQLPEEGLKFMVYLQKENIIDESGMPKERFSAEFPKEGPSILRIQQVVRGDSAAYFCASSPSSGRAAGELFFGEGSRLTVL.